The rows below give T cell receptor beta chains drawn from one sample of a study of control samples from healthy donors and cancer patients. Generated by immunoSEQ multiplex PCR, the TCRdb table keeps only in-frame clones and is missing some. The data show 75,000 to 100,000 clones, 86% seen once. What was sequenced was blood. The receptors here all came from a woman in her forties or fifties in good health. Both conserved end residues are trimmed from each CDR3. Size is omitted from some rows. Given values are once, few, many or a class for expanded clones.

>13|NA|TRBV2
VSSVLAGSYNEQF
>13|NA|TRBV18
ASSGLVVNYNEQF
>11|NA|TRBV28
ASSLGIGGERT
>8|NA|TRBV19
ASSDREAF
>11|NA|TRBV5-8
ASSPSWDGGYT
>15|NA|TRBV28
ASSPLRTSGRWNEQF
>13|few|TRBV7-2
ASSPGGWSNQPQH
>12|NA|TRBV7-6
ASSPGQEKNIQY
>13|few|TRBV5-1
ASSLAPGQTYEQY
>12|NA|TRBV7-3
ASSLMADTGELF
>12|NA|TRBV27
ASSSSGSGAEAF
>14|NA|TRBV13
ASSVSLAGAYNEQF
>13|few|TRBV7-3
ASSLSSGTENEQF
>13|NA|TRBV11-3
ASSSRRGPNNEQF
>11|NA|TRBV9
ASSAPPQETQY
>15|NA|TRBV13
ASSLGSFLSGANVLT
>11|few|TRBV6-1
ASSDGRAGELF
>13|NA|TRBV19
ASSRTVQSGNTIY
>11|NA|TRBV7-2
ASGGEPGQPQH
>12|NA|TRBV7-9
ASSLGGQGNIQY
>11|NA|TRBV6-6
ASRTGDQETQY
>13|once|TRBV11-3
ASSRRDRGTYEQY
>13|NA|TRBV6-5
ASSPVGGAGTEAF
>13|NA|TRBV6-6
ASSSDRYSNQPQH
>10|NA|TRBV6-1
ASSEYRIGYT
>15|NA|TRBV15
ATSKGDGLGSGNTIY
>14|NA|TRBV5-1
ASSPPTGTVNEKLF
>10|NA|TRBV6-5
ASLDPNNEQF
>13|NA|TRBV5-1
ASGLKGLEGNEQF
>11|NA|TRBV5-6
ASSRKEEETQY
>12|NA|TRBV2
ASRPGGQQETQY
>10|NA|TRBV5-4
ASSFGNYGYT
>13|NA|TRBV11-1
ASSLARTGRETQY
>12|NA|TRBV19
ASAGDRLSEEQY
>10|NA|TRBV12-3/TRBV12-4
ASSFIPGELF
>10|NA|TRBV13
ASSADPITQY
>13|NA|TRBV6-2/TRBV6-3
ASSLATTSYNEQF
>9|NA|TRBV12-3/TRBV12-4
ASSLLNEQY
>12|NA|TRBV7-2
ASSSQGGKNEQF
>11|NA|TRBV11-3
ASSTLAGETQY
>13|NA|TRBV6-4
ASSEVVGGNSPLH
>10|NA|TRBV5-1
ASSLENSPLH
>12|NA|TRBV18
ASSPSTNTGELF
>12|NA|TRBV7-3
ASSIGPSSYEQY
>14|NA|TRBV7-9
ASQGGEITGANVLT
>14|NA|TRBV18
ASSPLRGGVEDTQY
>15|NA|TRBV28
ASSADGPDRGNEKLF
>15|NA|TRBV28
ASSRSWTSGSGNEQF
>14|NA|TRBV28
ASSSPGQGGDTEAF
>12|NA|TRBV3-1/TRBV3-2
ASRSQGSGNTIY
>14|NA|TRBV27
ASSSFGGGSNTEAF
>17|NA|TRBV27
ASRVIGSGQGAVGYGYT
>11|NA|TRBV5-6
ASSPSHSYEQY
>12|once|TRBV27
ASSIRQGHTEAF
>11|NA|TRBV2
ASGRLAAYEQY
>12|NA|TRBV5-8
ASSRGQVNTEAF
>13|NA|TRBV6-6
ASRRGTGWDNEQF
>11|NA|TRBV2
ASSPTGEGGYT
>13|NA|TRBV4-3
ASSQEPGTDSPLH